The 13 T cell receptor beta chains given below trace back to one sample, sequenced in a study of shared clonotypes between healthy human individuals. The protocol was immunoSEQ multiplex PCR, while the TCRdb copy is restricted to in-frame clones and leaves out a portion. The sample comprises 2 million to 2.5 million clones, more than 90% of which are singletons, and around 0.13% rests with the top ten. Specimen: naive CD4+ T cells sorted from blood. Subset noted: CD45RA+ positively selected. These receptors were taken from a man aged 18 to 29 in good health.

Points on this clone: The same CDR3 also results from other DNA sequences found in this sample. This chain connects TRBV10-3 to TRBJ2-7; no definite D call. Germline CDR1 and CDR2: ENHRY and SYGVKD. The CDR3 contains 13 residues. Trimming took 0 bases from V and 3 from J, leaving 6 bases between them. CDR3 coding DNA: TGTGCCATCAGTGAGTCATCCAGCTACGAGCAGTACTTC. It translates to CAISESSSYEQYF.

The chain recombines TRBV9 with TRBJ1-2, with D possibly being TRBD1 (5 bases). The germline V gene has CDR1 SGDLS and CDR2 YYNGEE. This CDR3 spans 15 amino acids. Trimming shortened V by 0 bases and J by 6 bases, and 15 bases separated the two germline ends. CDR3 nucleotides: TGTGCCAGCAGCGTAGCTGGTACAGGAGTTGATGGCTACACCTTC. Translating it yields CASSVAGTGVDGYTF.

The CDR3 sequence: CASSQGTSGGLTYNEQFF. The CDR3 region has the DNA TGTGCCAGCAGTCAGGGGACTAGCGGGGGGCTGACCTACAATGAGCAGTTCTTC. This chain connects TRBV5-4 to TRBJ2-1; 15 nucleotides match TRBD2. The J segment lost 2 bases and the V segment lost 5 bases, leaving 8 bases of the junction unmatched. CDR3 length: 18 residues. Germline V gives CDR1 SGHNT, CDR2 YYREEE (reference sequence).

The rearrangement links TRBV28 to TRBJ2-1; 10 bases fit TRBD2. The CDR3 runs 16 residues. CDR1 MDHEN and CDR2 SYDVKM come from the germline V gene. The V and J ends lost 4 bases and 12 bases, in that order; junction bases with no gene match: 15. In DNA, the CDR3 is TGTGCCAGCAGTTCCTCCGGACTAGCGGATGGGAGGGGGCAGTTCTTC. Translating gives CASSSSGLADGRGQFF.

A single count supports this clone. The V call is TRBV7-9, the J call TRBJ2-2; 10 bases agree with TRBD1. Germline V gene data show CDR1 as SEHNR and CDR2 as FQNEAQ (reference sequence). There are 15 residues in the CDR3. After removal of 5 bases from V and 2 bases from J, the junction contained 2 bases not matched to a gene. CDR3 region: CASSPTGGNTGELFF. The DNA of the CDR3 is TGTGCCAGCAGCCCGACAGGGGGCAACACCGGGGAGCTGTTTTTT.

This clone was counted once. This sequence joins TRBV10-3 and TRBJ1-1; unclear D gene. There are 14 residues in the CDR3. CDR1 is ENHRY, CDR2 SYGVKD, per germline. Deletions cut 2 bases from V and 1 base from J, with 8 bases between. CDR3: CAISEQQKNTEAFF. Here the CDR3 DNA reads TGTGCCATCAGTGAGCAACAGAAGAACACTGAAGCTTTCTTT.

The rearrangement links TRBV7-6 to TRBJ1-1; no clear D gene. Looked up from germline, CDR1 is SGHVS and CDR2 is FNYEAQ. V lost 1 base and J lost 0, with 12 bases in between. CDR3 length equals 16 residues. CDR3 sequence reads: CASSLGPGRVNTEAFF. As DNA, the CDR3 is TGTGCCAGCAGCTTAGGCCCCGGGAGGGTGAACACTGAAGCTTTCTTT.

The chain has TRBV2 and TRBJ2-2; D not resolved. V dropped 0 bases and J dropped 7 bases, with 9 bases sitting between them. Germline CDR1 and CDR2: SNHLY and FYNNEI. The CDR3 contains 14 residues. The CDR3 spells CASSEAHSRGELFF. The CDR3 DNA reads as TGTGCCAGCAGTGAAGCGCATAGTCGCGGGGAGCTGTTTTTT.

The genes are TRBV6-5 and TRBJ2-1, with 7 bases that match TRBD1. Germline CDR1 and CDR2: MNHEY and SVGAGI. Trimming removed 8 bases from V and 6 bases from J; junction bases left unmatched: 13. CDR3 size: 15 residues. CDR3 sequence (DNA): TGTGCCAGCCACCCCACACTCGCAGGGGGCAATGAGCAGTTCTTC. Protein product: CASHPTLAGGNEQFF.

CDR3 sequence (DNA): TGTGCCAGCAGTGATTTGGTACGCTACACCTTC. Its translation: CASSDLVRYTF. The chain links TRBV6-1 to TRBJ1-2; no clear D gene. CDR3 length equals 11 residues. Germline-derived CDR1 and CDR2 are MNHNS and SASEGT. The V end was cut by 3 bases, the J end by 9 bases, with 8 bases between.

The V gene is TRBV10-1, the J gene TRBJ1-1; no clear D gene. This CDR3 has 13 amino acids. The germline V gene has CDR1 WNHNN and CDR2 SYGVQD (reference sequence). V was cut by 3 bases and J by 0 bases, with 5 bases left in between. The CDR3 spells CASSENVNTEAFF. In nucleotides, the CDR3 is TGCGCCAGCAGTGAAAATGTGAACACTGAAGCTTTCTTT.

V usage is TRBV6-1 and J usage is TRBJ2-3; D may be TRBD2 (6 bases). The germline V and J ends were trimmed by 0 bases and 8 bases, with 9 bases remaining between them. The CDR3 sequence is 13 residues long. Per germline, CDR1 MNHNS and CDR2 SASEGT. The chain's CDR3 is CASSEAGTPTQYF. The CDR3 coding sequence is TGTGCCAGCAGTGAAGCCGGGACTCCTACGCAGTATTTT.

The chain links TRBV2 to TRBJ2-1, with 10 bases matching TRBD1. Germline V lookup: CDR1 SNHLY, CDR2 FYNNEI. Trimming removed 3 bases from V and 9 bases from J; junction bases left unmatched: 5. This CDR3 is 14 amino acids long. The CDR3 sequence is CASSDGQGVGEQFF. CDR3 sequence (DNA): TGTGCCAGCAGTGACGGACAGGGGGTGGGTGAGCAGTTCTTC.